These T cell receptor beta chains were read from a single sample in a study of technical replicates of blood from a few donors. The table came from immunoSEQ multiplex PCR; TCRdb's copy has only in-frame clones and leaves some out. The repertoire holds 60,000 to 70,000 clones, with around 87% as singletons. The sample comprised PBMCs. These receptors originate from a human donor in good health. Some clones in this sample may be carry-over from other donors' samples. CDR3s include the opening cysteine and the closing phenylalanine or tryptophan.

CDR3aa: CASSQVERSPLHF
v_gene: TRBV4-3

CDR3aa: CASSARNSGRAPGELFF
v_gene: TRBV21-1

CDR3aa: CASSPTTRDEQFF
v_gene: TRBV18

CDR3aa: CASSKDLSGFTYEQYF
v_gene: TRBV21-1

CDR3aa: CASGAEGDTEAFF
v_gene: TRBV2

CDR3aa: CASSPPGVVSTDTEAFF
v_gene: TRBV27

CDR3aa: CASSQDGPGGSGANYGYTF
v_gene: TRBV4-3

CDR3aa: CAWSGTSGRAEQFF
v_gene: TRBV30

CDR3aa: CASSRGGNGGYTF
v_gene: TRBV11-2

CDR3aa: CASNPLGSNQPQHF
v_gene: TRBV6-5

CDR3aa: CASSQERRQGSRNEQFF
v_gene: TRBV4-1

CDR3aa: CASSVNEQYF
v_gene: TRBV6-1

CDR3aa: CASSAQVGIQETQYF
v_gene: TRBV4-3

CDR3aa: CASSLGLQGSGANVLTF
v_gene: TRBV7-9

CDR3aa: CASRDRDGGLNQPQHF
v_gene: TRBV19

CDR3aa: CASGTGTHEQFF
v_gene: TRBV2

CDR3aa: CASSSFRDRIYEQYF
v_gene: TRBV6-5

CDR3aa: CASQISGNTIYF
v_gene: TRBV6-1

CDR3aa: CASSLVGPNTEAFF
v_gene: TRBV5-1

CDR3aa: CASSEGGYSSYLGNEQFF
v_gene: TRBV19

CDR3aa: CASSQVGTGAGKLFF
v_gene: TRBV4-3

CDR3aa: CASRGPLSWNTEAFF
v_gene: TRBV2

CDR3aa: CSAKTGGEAFF
v_gene: TRBV20-1

CDR3aa: CASSLTAGVGGELFF
v_gene: TRBV7-9

CDR3aa: CASNRAGGLSYNEQFF
v_gene: TRBV6-8

CDR3aa: CASSWTTSGRGTDTQYF
v_gene: TRBV7-2

CDR3aa: CARTGGAGETQYF
v_gene: TRBV2

CDR3aa: CASSSGAGQETQYF
v_gene: TRBV5-1

CDR3aa: CASQPRQVHTGELFF
v_gene: TRBV19

CDR3aa: CASSLGQGAYEQYF
v_gene: TRBV4-3

CDR3aa: CACDWQNYEQYF
v_gene: TRBV30

CDR3aa: CASKNLAGGPDTQYF
v_gene: TRBV6-6

CDR3aa: CASSLDSGSQVPQYF
v_gene: TRBV7-3